The rows below give T cell receptor beta chains drawn from one sample of a study. Sequenced by immunoSEQ multiplex PCR; TCRdb stores in-frame clones only, minus some. Found here are tens of thousands of clones, more than 85% of them singletons; the top ten hold around 10%. The sequencing input was PBMCs. The source is a man in his forties or fifties with rheumatoid arthritis. The CDR3 runs from the conserved cysteine through the conserved F or W. D genes are given only for firm matches. Clone sizes are given selectively: once, few, many, or a class where the clone is expanded.

clone size: once; J gene: TRBJ1-2; V gene: TRBV2; D gene: .; CDR3 length: 16; CDR3 protein: CASSAIRATDGYGYTF; CDR3 DNA: TGTGCCAGCAGTGCCATCCGGGCTACCGACGGCTATGGCTACACCTTC
clone size: .; J gene: TRBJ1-3; V gene: TRBV7-2; D gene: .; CDR3 length: 14; CDR3 protein: CASSPAVSGNTIYF; CDR3 DNA: TGTGCCAGCTCGCCGGCAGTCTCTGGAAACACCATATATTTT
clone size: .; J gene: TRBJ1-1; V gene: TRBV27; D gene: .; CDR3 length: 14; CDR3 protein: CASSRVWMNTEAFF; CDR3 DNA: TGTGCCAGCAGCCGAGTATGGATGAACACTGAAGCTTTCTTT
clone size: .; J gene: TRBJ1-5; V gene: TRBV6-1; D gene: .; CDR3 length: 14; CDR3 protein: CASRRMAVNQPQHF; CDR3 DNA: TGTGCCAGCAGGAGAATGGCAGTCAATCAGCCCCAGCATTTT
clone size: .; J gene: TRBJ1-4; V gene: TRBV7-2; D gene: TRBD1; CDR3 length: 14; CDR3 protein: CASSVGTVNEKLFF; CDR3 DNA: TGTGCCAGCAGCGTAGGGACAGTCAATGAAAAACTGTTTTTT
clone size: .; J gene: TRBJ1-4; V gene: TRBV7-9; D gene: TRBD1; CDR3 length: 15; CDR3 protein: CASSRQGSTNEKLFF; CDR3 DNA: TGTGCCAGCAGCCGACAGGGATCGACTAATGAAAAACTGTTTTTT
clone size: .; J gene: TRBJ1-2; V gene: TRBV9; D gene: .; CDR3 length: 15; CDR3 protein: CASSGGGSPSYGYTF; CDR3 DNA: TGTGCCAGCAGCGGGGGGGGCAGTCCCTCCTATGGCTACACCTTC
clone size: .; J gene: TRBJ2-1; V gene: TRBV5-6; D gene: .; CDR3 length: 12; CDR3 protein: CASSLLYNEQFF; CDR3 DNA: TGTGCCAGCAGCCTATTATACAATGAGCAGTTCTTC
clone size: .; J gene: TRBJ2-1; V gene: TRBV7-2; D gene: TRBD1; CDR3 length: 15; CDR3 protein: CATENGDRAYNEQFF; CDR3 DNA: TGTGCCACAGAAAACGGGGACAGGGCCTACAATGAGCAGTTCTTC
clone size: .; J gene: TRBJ2-1; V gene: TRBV5-1; D gene: TRBD2; CDR3 length: 15; CDR3 protein: CASSVSGRASYEQFF; CDR3 DNA: TGCGCCAGCAGCGTTAGCGGGAGGGCCTCCTATGAGCAGTTCTTC
clone size: .; J gene: TRBJ1-5; V gene: TRBV28; D gene: .; CDR3 length: 19; CDR3 protein: CASSSHYSGTAYSNQPQHF; CDR3 DNA: TGTGCCAGCAGTTCCCACTATTCCGGGACGGCTTATAGCAATCAGCCCCAGCATTTT
clone size: .; J gene: TRBJ1-2; V gene: TRBV27; D gene: .; CDR3 length: 15; CDR3 protein: CASSKAGIGIYGYTF; CDR3 DNA: TGTGCCAGCAGTAAAGCGGGGATTGGAATTTATGGCTACACCTTC
clone size: .; J gene: TRBJ1-6; V gene: TRBV28; D gene: .; CDR3 length: 15; CDR3 protein: CASSFRGIRDSPLHF; CDR3 DNA: TGTGCCAGCAGTTTCAGAGGGATTAGAGATTCACCCCTCCACTTT
clone size: .; J gene: TRBJ1-2; V gene: TRBV23-1; D gene: TRBD1; CDR3 length: 14; CDR3 protein: CASSQSGQIYGYTF; CDR3 DNA: TGCGCCAGCAGTCAATCGGGACAGATCTATGGCTACACCTTC
clone size: .; J gene: TRBJ1-1; V gene: TRBV10-3; D gene: .; CDR3 length: 14; CDR3 protein: CAISEIEMNTEAFF; CDR3 DNA: TGTGCCATCAGTGAAATAGAAATGAACACTGAAGCTTTCTTT
clone size: .; J gene: TRBJ2-1; V gene: TRBV6-5; D gene: .; CDR3 length: 15; CDR3 protein: CASTGRGARENEQFF; CDR3 DNA: TGTGCCAGCACCGGTAGGGGGGCCAGGGAGAATGAGCAGTTCTTC
clone size: .; J gene: TRBJ2-2; V gene: TRBV28; D gene: .; CDR3 length: 16; CDR3 protein: CASRTKSGSNTGELFF; CDR3 DNA: TGTGCCAGCAGAACCAAGTCAGGGTCGAACACCGGGGAGCTGTTTTTT
clone size: .; J gene: TRBJ1-2; V gene: TRBV5-4; D gene: TRBD1; CDR3 length: 16; CDR3 protein: CASSKDRGRFNYGYTF; CDR3 DNA: TGTGCCAGCAGCAAAGACAGGGGGCGTTTTAACTATGGCTACACCTTC
clone size: few; J gene: TRBJ2-5; V gene: TRBV11-2; D gene: TRBD2; CDR3 length: 15; CDR3 protein: CASSLVLREDETQYF; CDR3 DNA: TGTGCCAGCAGCTTAGTTCTGCGGGAGGATGAGACCCAGTACTTC
clone size: once; J gene: TRBJ1-6; V gene: TRBV7-8; D gene: TRBD1; CDR3 length: 18; CDR3 protein: CASSSRAQGAIYNSPLHF; CDR3 DNA: TGTGCCAGCAGCTCCCGAGCACAGGGGGCCATCTATAATTCACCCCTCCACTTT
clone size: once; J gene: TRBJ2-5; V gene: TRBV5-1; D gene: .; CDR3 length: 14; CDR3 protein: CASSLQGIQETQYF; CDR3 DNA: TGCGCCAGCAGCTTACAGGGAATTCAAGAGACCCAGTACTTC
clone size: .; J gene: TRBJ2-3; V gene: TRBV7-2; D gene: .; CDR3 length: 14; CDR3 protein: CASSTRQGTDTQYF; CDR3 DNA: TGTGCCAGCAGCACACGACAGGGCACAGATACGCAGTATTTT
clone size: .; J gene: TRBJ2-7; V gene: TRBV6-5; D gene: .; CDR3 length: 12; CDR3 protein: CASSSTSYEQYF; CDR3 DNA: TGTGCCAGCAGTTCAACGTCCTACGAGCAGTACTTC
clone size: .; J gene: TRBJ1-1; V gene: TRBV6-5; D gene: .; CDR3 length: 12; CDR3 protein: CASSPQNTEAFF; CDR3 DNA: TGTGCCAGCAGTCCCCAGAACACTGAAGCTTTCTTT
clone size: .; J gene: TRBJ1-2; V gene: TRBV18; D gene: .; CDR3 length: 14; CDR3 protein: CASSPTDGLRGYTF; CDR3 DNA: TGTGCCAGCTCACCAACGGACGGTCTACGGGGCTACACCTTC
clone size: .; J gene: TRBJ2-5; V gene: TRBV7-2; D gene: .; CDR3 length: 16; CDR3 protein: CASSGHGPLIQETQYF; CDR3 DNA: TGTGCCAGCAGCGGCCATGGTCCCCTTATCCAAGAGACCCAGTACTTC
clone size: .; J gene: TRBJ2-7; V gene: TRBV3-1/TRBV3-2; D gene: .; CDR3 length: 14; CDR3 protein: CASSQEGIDLEQYF; CDR3 DNA: TGTGCCAGCAGCCAAGAGGGAATAGATCTCGAGCAGTACTTC
clone size: .; J gene: TRBJ1-5; V gene: TRBV6-1; D gene: TRBD1; CDR3 length: 15; CDR3 protein: CASSSTDREGQPQHF; CDR3 DNA: TGTGCCAGCAGTTCCACGGACAGGGAGGGTCAGCCCCAGCATTTT
clone size: .; J gene: TRBJ2-7; V gene: TRBV11-2; D gene: .; CDR3 length: 14; CDR3 protein: CASSSLRGIYEQYF; CDR3 DNA: TGTGCCAGCAGCTCCCTACGGGGGATCTACGAGCAGTACTTC
clone size: .; J gene: TRBJ1-5; V gene: TRBV28; D gene: .; CDR3 length: 12; CDR3 protein: CASRDSNQPQHF; CDR3 DNA: TGTGCCAGCAGAGATAGCAATCAGCCCCAGCATTTT
clone size: .; J gene: TRBJ1-1; V gene: TRBV19; D gene: .; CDR3 length: 12; CDR3 protein: CASSPQGTEAFF; CDR3 DNA: TGTGCCAGTAGTCCTCAGGGAACTGAAGCTTTCTTT
clone size: .; J gene: TRBJ2-2; V gene: TRBV15; D gene: .; CDR3 length: 15; CDR3 protein: CATSRPPGRTGELFF; CDR3 DNA: TGTGCCACCAGCAGGCCCCCCGGTAGGACCGGGGAGCTGTTTTTT
clone size: .; J gene: TRBJ1-5; V gene: TRBV27; D gene: .; CDR3 length: 13; CDR3 protein: CASSFGGNQPQHF; CDR3 DNA: TGTGCCAGCAGTTTCGGGGGCAATCAGCCCCAGCATTTT
clone size: .; J gene: TRBJ1-2; V gene: TRBV3-1/TRBV3-2; D gene: TRBD1; CDR3 length: 14; CDR3 protein: CASSLQGEPGGYTF; CDR3 DNA: TGTGCCAGCAGCCTCCAGGGGGAGCCCGGAGGCTACACCTTC
clone size: .; J gene: TRBJ1-1; V gene: TRBV27; D gene: .; CDR3 length: 15; CDR3 protein: CASSSLAGASTEAFF; CDR3 DNA: TGTGCCAGCAGTTCCCTGGCAGGGGCGAGCACTGAAGCTTTCTTT
clone size: .; J gene: TRBJ1-1; V gene: TRBV5-4; D gene: .; CDR3 length: 15; CDR3 protein: CASSPLGRRNTEAFF; CDR3 DNA: TGTGCCAGCAGCCCTTTAGGGCGGCGGAACACTGAAGCTTTCTTT
clone size: .; J gene: TRBJ1-4; V gene: TRBV15; D gene: .; CDR3 length: 15; CDR3 protein: CATSRDLSPNEKLFF; CDR3 DNA: TGTGCCACCAGCAGAGATTTGTCCCCTAATGAAAAACTGTTTTTT
clone size: few; J gene: TRBJ2-7; V gene: TRBV30; D gene: .; CDR3 length: 13; CDR3 protein: CAWSSGHSYEQYF; CDR3 DNA: TGTGCCTGGAGTAGCGGGCACTCCTACGAGCAGTACTTC
clone size: .; J gene: TRBJ2-7; V gene: TRBV24-1; D gene: .; CDR3 length: 13; CDR3 protein: CATSDFEGYEQYF; CDR3 DNA: TGTGCCACCAGTGATTTTGAGGGCTACGAGCAGTACTTC
clone size: .; J gene: TRBJ2-2; V gene: TRBV4-2; D gene: TRBD2; CDR3 length: 19; CDR3 protein: CASSQVGLATVTNTGELFF; CDR3 DNA: TGTGCCAGCAGCCAAGTCGGACTAGCGACCGTGACAAACACCGGGGAGCTGTTTTTT
clone size: .; J gene: TRBJ1-4; V gene: TRBV12-3/TRBV12-4; D gene: .; CDR3 length: 13; CDR3 protein: CASRKGDLEKLFF; CDR3 DNA: TGTGCCAGCAGAAAGGGGGATCTTGAAAAACTGTTTTTT
clone size: .; J gene: TRBJ2-5; V gene: TRBV7-6; D gene: .; CDR3 length: 15; CDR3 protein: CASSLRYDRQETQYF; CDR3 DNA: TGTGCCAGCAGCCTAAGGTACGACAGACAAGAGACCCAGTACTTC
clone size: once; J gene: TRBJ1-1; V gene: TRBV5-6; D gene: .; CDR3 length: 13; CDR3 protein: CASSFARNTEAFF; CDR3 DNA: TGTGCCAGCAGCTTTGCTAGAAACACTGAAGCTTTCTTT
clone size: .; J gene: TRBJ2-7; V gene: TRBV18; D gene: TRBD1; CDR3 length: 13; CDR3 protein: CASSRDRTDEQYF; CDR3 DNA: TGTGCCAGCTCACGGGACAGGACGGACGAGCAGTACTTC
clone size: .; J gene: TRBJ1-1; V gene: TRBV19; D gene: .; CDR3 length: 16; CDR3 protein: CASSLGARSKNTEAFF; CDR3 DNA: TGTGCCAGTAGTCTGGGAGCCCGTTCCAAGAACACTGAAGCTTTCTTT